This record looks at one T cell receptor beta chain sequence and its context. Study processing details: By means of reference gene primer amplification, nucleated cell counts were estimated. Data came from immunoSEQ multiplex PCR; TCRdb stores just in-frame clones and leaves some out. The V and J calls and clone size come from that table; D and trimming were worked out from the DNA. The sample consists of tens of thousands of clones, about 90% of them appearing once. The data belong to a study of blood T cell repertoires in COVID-19. Study-level background: Whether acute or convalescent, the COVID-19 samples came from the United States, Italy and Spain. T cells, B-cell-depleted T cells, or PBMCs provided the cDNA or gDNA that served as material.

The ends were cut back, 2 bases at V and 1 base at J, with 17 bases in the middle. This CDR3 is 17 amino acids long. CDR1 and CDR2 from the germline V gene are KGHSH and LQKENI. The gene calls are TRBV18 and TRBJ1-1; the D gene is possibly TRBD1 (5 bases). Sequencing was performed on peripheral blood. This clonotype was obtained from a man between 60 and 70 years old with acute or convalescent COVID-19. CDR3 in amino acids: CASSPKELGGSNTEAFF. For the CDR3, the DNA is TGTGCCAGCTCACCAAAGGAGTTGGGGGGATCGAACACTGAAGCTTTCTTT.